These 2 T cell receptor beta chains were sequenced from one sample in a study of beta chain features in type 1 diabetes. Their antigen targets remain unknown. Expressed TCRB transcripts were sequenced, since all the RNA that had been isolated was reverse transcribed. TCRdb keeps only in-frame clones here, not all; method: immunoSEQ multiplex PCR. The sample records about 260,000 clones, approximately 24% being singletons. The study's findings and limits: Moderately but significantly shorter TCRB CDR3s were found in Type 1 diabetes patients in all four CD4+ subsets.

The material sequenced was naive CD4+ T cells from blood. These TCRs come from a woman in her twenties or thirties with type 1 diabetes.

The chain employs TRBV5-1 and TRBJ2-7; 9 positions agree with TRBD1. V lost 3 bases, J lost 7 bases, and 8 bases stayed unmatched. Germline V gene data show CDR1 as SGHRS and CDR2 as YFSETQ. The CDR3 consists of 14 residues. DNA for the CDR3: TGCGCCAGCAGCTCCGGGACAGGGTTGGGAGAGCAGTACTTC. This translates into CASSSGTGLGEQYF.

This clone was picked up a small number of times. The rearrangement links TRBV18 to TRBJ2-1, with TRBD2 matching over 9 bases. The CDR3 spans 15 residues. V was clipped by 0 bases and J by 8 bases; unmatched bases: 5. Germline CDR1 KGHSH, CDR2 LQKENI. The CDR3 reads CASSPPAGGPHEQFF. CDR3 DNA: TGTGCCAGCTCACCACCGGCGGGAGGGCCCCATGAGCAGTTCTTC.